The sequence of this TCR beta chain was determined in a study of T cell changes during pregnancy in multiple sclerosis. The assay was immunoSEQ multiplex PCR, and TCRdb's table has in-frame clones only and misses some. This table has roughly 83,000 clones, about 91% appearing once. The CDR3 is 14 amino acids. Germline V gene sequence: CDR1 MNHEY, CDR2 SMNVEV (reference sequence). V was shortened by 3 bases and J by 7 bases, with 12 bases between the two germline ends. This sequence originates from a female donor in good health, serving as a control in a pregnancy study. Some clones in this sample may be carry-over from other donors' samples. The rearrangement joins TRBV27 to TRBJ2-2, with D possibly being TRBD1 (6 bases). The sequenced sample was PBMCs, obtained in the first trimester of pregnancy. The CDR3 spells CASSFFGGVGELFF. In DNA, the CDR3 is TGTGCCAGCAGTTTTTTTGGGGGCGTCGGGGAGCTGTTTTTT.